This T cell receptor (beta chain) was found in a study of cytomegalovirus exposure and HLA in healthy donors (TCRdb year 2017). Background on the whole study: An earlier analysis of several hundred of the donors reported 250 to 350 Gb of sequence data and about 120 million unique TCR beta sequences obtained from roughly 170 million T cells. Roughly 300 gigabases of sequencing data and 78 million or so unique TCR sequences were included in an early release covering about 600 HLA-typed donors. Of the roughly 410 genotyped donors, more than 75% were placed in the genetic ancestry cluster associated with self-reported Caucasian donors. The study aimed to test whether signatures of past pathogen exposure could be identified by cataloging public T cell receptors. Using immunosequencing, the study profiled T cell repertoires from approximately 700 subjects and related those repertoires to cytomegalovirus serostatus. In addition to the first cohort of 666 subjects, a separate validation cohort of 120 different subjects was used. To predict cytomegalovirus infection status, the study brought together high-throughput TCR immunosequencing, statistical association of individual TCRs with disease status, and machine learning. To study patterns of TCR occurrence, a later analysis re-analyzed previously published TCR beta repertoires from just over 650 donors and added high-resolution HLA genotyping. Rather than using new phenotypic data, the later analysis identified candidate immune exposures from TCR beta sequences and from how often those sequences occurred across donors. An earlier analysis of 587 of the donors used high-throughput TCR beta sequencing to judge whether each TCR beta V gene segment behaved as functional or pseudogenic. Donor age, sex, ethnicity and CMV serostatus were collected together with the repertoire data. In a later genetic analysis, genome-wide SNP genotypes for about 65% of the roughly 700 donors were used, and that subset was treated as a discovery cohort. All discovery cohort repertoires had been generated using a single sequencing platform. HLA typing covered class I and class II loci at four-digit resolution. Typing coverage varied by locus: 629-630 donors for A, B, C, DRB1 and DQB1; 522 for DQA1; over 600 for DPA1; approximately 450 for DPB1. Because of strong linkage in the cohort, five DR-DQ haplotypes were treated as single units for association and clustering. Among about 390 genotyped donors of the cohort, an average of roughly 240,000 unique TCR beta nucleotide sequences were sequenced per donor, approximately 20% of them non-productive. Study-wide conclusions, independent of this receptor: In a later analysis, TCR association rates were found to vary across HLA loci, with the most associated TCRs seen for DRB1 alleles and the fewest for HLA-C alleles. In both the original and validation cohorts, the classifier was reported to diagnose cytomegalovirus status with high specificity and sensitivity. Because counts were too low, more than 15 rarely observed V segments, including chromosome 9 orphons, were left out of the earlier analysis of a few hundred of the donors. Because HLA typing was missing for some donors at each locus, association tests included only the typed subset. A total of 150 or so TCR beta chains were listed by the study as associated with cytomegalovirus. In a later analysis, HLA-associated TCR beta chains were found to be more clonally expanded and to have lower generation probabilities than equally common non-associated chains. A further reported finding was that TCR beta sequences accurately predicted the HLA-A and HLA-B alleles for most subjects in the first cohort. A group of highly shared sequence variants was considered likely to be a technical artifact of the sequencing pipeline. Most CMV-associated TCR beta chains appeared to be HLA-restricted in a later analysis, and the HLA associations seemed to be driven largely by CMV exposure. For the cohort, immune exposure information was limited to CMV serostatus. Correlated functional status among segregating V segments might reflect linkage disequilibrium, but an unknown experimental factor could not be ruled out. Roughly uniform sequencing depth across donors was assumed in presence/absence analyses, although this assumption may not hold. In a later genetic analysis, a missense DCLRE1C variant was associated with V-gene and J-gene trimming of TCR beta chains, and the association was replicated in an independent cohort. A later genetic analysis reported fewer N-insertions in productive TCRs among donors in an Asian-associated ancestry cluster than the roughly 650-donor mean. Only TCR beta chains were sequenced in this cohort, and the absence of alpha or paired-chain data limited detectable features. At a false discovery rate of 0.05, a later analysis linked 16,951 TCR beta sequences to specific HLA alleles. An earlier analysis of several hundred of the donors showed that most TCR beta V segments appeared in productive rearrangements either about 87% or about 30% of the time, which broadly matched IMGT annotations. The authors suggested that the approach could potentially be extended to other disease states and immunological phenotypes. Because the 87-base-pair reads could not distinguish some IMGT-functional V segments, including TRBV6-2 and TRBV6-3, those segments were excluded. Assigning TCR associations to individual alleles was difficult when HLA alleles, especially DR and DQ, strongly co-occurred. A later analysis reported that several top co-occurrence clusters appeared linked to parvovirus B19, influenza, CMV and Epstein-Barr virus. Across donors, most TCR sequences were observed very rarely, whereas some public TCRs were present in many individuals. A few of the identified cytomegalovirus-associated TCR beta chains were confirmed in vitro to be specific for cytomegalovirus antigens.

The germline V gene yields MDHEN for CDR1 and SYDVKM for CDR2. The CDR3 measures 14 amino acids from cysteine to phenylalanine. CDR3 DNA is the only sequence kept; it has 42 bases, read in frame from the first base. V is shortened by 2 bases, J by 3 bases, and the region joining them spans 11 bases. The library was obtained by the immunoSEQ multiplex PCR assay. For the multiplex PCR, a mixture combining 60 forward primers for TCR Vbeta segments and 13 reverse primers for TCR Jbeta segments was used. The CDR3 region of rearranged TCR beta genes was amplified from genomic DNA by a multiplex PCR assay. The amplified TCR beta libraries were sequenced on the Illumina HiSeq System as 87-base-pair reads. In the source study's methods: Across the 670 or so repertoires, a later analysis counted 60 million to 90 million unique TCR beta chains, roughly 11 million of which were shared by at least two donors. To remove PCR and sequencing errors, raw reads were error-corrected and collapsed into unique sequences using a nearest-neighbor algorithm that merged closely related sequences. Alignment of CDR3 sequences to IMGT reference sequences was used to assign V, D and J gene segments. For a sequence to be retained, a match of at least six nucleotides was required to both a V gene segment and a J gene segment. A rearrangement was called productive if the CDR3 had no stop codons and remained in frame with V and J, and every other rearrangement was called non-productive. CDR3 was defined according to IMGT convention as the region running from the second conserved V-encoded cysteine to the conserved J-encoded phenylalanine. The earlier analysis of about 570 of the donors excluded any sequence lacking an unambiguous match to a single V gene segment. In an earlier analysis of around 600 of the donors, V segments were called functional above 56.7% productive rearrangements and were called segregating when the between-donor standard deviation exceeded 5%. A statistical classification framework was developed to diagnose cytomegalovirus status using the catalog of TCR beta chain sequences. A later analysis assigned V and J genes by comparing TCR nucleotide sequences with IMGT/GENE-DB human TR gene sequences. A later analysis assigned CDR3 sequences and most-parsimonious VDJ recombination scenarios with the TCRdist pipeline. In a later analysis, each TCR beta chain was defined by its CDR3 amino acid sequence together with its V-gene family, and reads lacking a unique V-gene family were excluded. A later analysis removed over 500 highly shared, low-generation-probability nucleotide sequences to deal with suspected cross-contamination and a sequencing artifact. In a later analysis, a clonal expansion index for each public chain was calculated from normalized within-repertoire ranks of inferred template counts. In a later analysis, generation probabilities were computed using a VDJ recombination model fitted to out-of-frame rearrangements, and the results were checked against IGoR. Hypergeometric tests were used in a later analysis to score TCR-TCR, TCR-HLA and TCR-CMV co-occurrence, with a repertoire-size bias correction applied to the TCR pairs. In a later analysis, false discovery rates were estimated by permuting HLA or CMV assignments 20 times. In a later analysis, co-occurring TCRs were grouped with DBSCAN, and TCRdist sequence similarity was added when clustering was performed within HLA-allele-positive subsets. Co-occurrence clustering excluded repertoires with fewer than 30,000 or more than 120,000 public chains, plus five with anomalous nucleotide sharing. In TCRdb, the immuneACCESS table is reduced to in-frame sequences with V and J assigned. These tables do not hold every clone; where another copy was compared, an unresolved V gene accounts for under half, and the others remain unexplained. The V and J calls and the clone size are those of that table, but D and trimming were determined from the DNA. In this sample the table shows tens of thousands of clones, around 84% of which occur a single time. The ten largest clones capture 18% of the sample.

A word on this clone: The clone's antigen remains unknown. One base away there is no much larger clone; base qualities are not given.

The cohort comprised some 700 healthy bone marrow donors. At the time of sampling, every cohort member was nominally healthy, though immune exposures that went unrecorded were likely present. The donor tested CMV seropositive, placing the donor among the 289 seropositive members of the cohort. A peripheral blood sample was provided by each donor, and peripheral blood mononuclear cells were used for TCR beta sequencing. Genomic DNA was extracted from the blood cell samples with the Qiagen DNeasy Blood Extraction Kit. This sequence uses TRBV28 and TRBJ2-7; the D region possibly corresponds to TRBD1 (6 bases align). Input material: PBMCs. The receptor was derived from a man between 65 and 85 years old in good health and CMV-seropositive. The nucleotides read TGTGCCAGCAGTTTAGAGGGGGAGCACTACGAGCAGTACTTC. This encodes CASSLEGEHYEQYF.